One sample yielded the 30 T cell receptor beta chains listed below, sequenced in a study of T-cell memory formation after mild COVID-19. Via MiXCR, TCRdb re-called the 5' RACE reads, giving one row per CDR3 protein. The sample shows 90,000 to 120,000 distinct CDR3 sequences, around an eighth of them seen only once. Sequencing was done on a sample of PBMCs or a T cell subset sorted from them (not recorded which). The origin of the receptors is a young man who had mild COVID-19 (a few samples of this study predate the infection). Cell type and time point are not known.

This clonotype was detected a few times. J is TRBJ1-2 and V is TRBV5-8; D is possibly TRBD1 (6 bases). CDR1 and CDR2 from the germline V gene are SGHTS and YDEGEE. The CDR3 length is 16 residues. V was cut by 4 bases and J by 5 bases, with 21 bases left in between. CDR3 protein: CASSQAETDRFYGYTF. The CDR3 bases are TGTGCCAGCAGCCAAGCCGAGACGGACAGATTTTATGGCTACACCTTC.

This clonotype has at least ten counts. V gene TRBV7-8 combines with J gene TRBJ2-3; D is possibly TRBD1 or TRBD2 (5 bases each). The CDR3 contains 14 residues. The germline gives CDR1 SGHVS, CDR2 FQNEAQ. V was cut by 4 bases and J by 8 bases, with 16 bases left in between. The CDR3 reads CASSSAGTMGTQYF. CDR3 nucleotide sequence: TGTGCCAGCAGCTCAGCAGGGACCATGGGTACGCAGTATTTT.

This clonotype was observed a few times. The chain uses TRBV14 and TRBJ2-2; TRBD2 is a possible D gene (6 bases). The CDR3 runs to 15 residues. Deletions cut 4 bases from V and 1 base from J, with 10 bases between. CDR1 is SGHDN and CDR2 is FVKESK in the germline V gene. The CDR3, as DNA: TGTGCCAGCAGCCTTTTGGAGGGGAACACCGGGGAGCTGTTTTTT. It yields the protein CASSLLEGNTGELFF.

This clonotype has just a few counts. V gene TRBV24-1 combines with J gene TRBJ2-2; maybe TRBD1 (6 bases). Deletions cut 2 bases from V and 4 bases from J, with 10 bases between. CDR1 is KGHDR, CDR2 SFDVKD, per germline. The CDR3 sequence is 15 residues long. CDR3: CATSDWDTGTGELFF. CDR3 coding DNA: TGTGCCACCAGTGATTGGGACACCGGCACCGGGGAGCTGTTTTTT.

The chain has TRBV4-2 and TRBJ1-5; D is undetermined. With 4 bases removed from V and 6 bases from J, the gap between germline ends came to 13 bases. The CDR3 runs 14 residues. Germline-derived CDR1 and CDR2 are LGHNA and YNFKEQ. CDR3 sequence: CASSPTSRVQPQHF. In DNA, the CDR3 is TGTGCCAGCAGCCCGACTTCTAGGGTTCAGCCCCAGCATTTT.

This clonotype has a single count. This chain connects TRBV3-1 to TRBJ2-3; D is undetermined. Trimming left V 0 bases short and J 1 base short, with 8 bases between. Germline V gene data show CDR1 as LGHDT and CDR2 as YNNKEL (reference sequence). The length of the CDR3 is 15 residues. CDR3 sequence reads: CASSQEIYRTDTQYF. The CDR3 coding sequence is TGTGCCAGCAGCCAAGAAATATACCGCACAGATACGCAGTATTTT.

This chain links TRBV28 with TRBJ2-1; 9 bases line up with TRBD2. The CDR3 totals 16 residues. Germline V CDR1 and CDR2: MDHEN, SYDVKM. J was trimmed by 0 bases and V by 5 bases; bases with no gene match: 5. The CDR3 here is CASSPPTSGSYNEQFF. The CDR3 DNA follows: TGTGCCAGCAGTCCCCCGACTAGCGGCTCCTACAATGAGCAGTTCTTC.

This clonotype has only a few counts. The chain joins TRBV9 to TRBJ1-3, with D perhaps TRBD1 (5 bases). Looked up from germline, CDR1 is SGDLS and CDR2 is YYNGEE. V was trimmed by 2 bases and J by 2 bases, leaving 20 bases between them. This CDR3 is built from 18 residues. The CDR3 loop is CASSVTSQQGLAGNTIYF. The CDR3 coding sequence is TGTGCCAGCAGCGTGACCTCTCAGCAGGGATTGGCTGGAAACACCATATATTTT.

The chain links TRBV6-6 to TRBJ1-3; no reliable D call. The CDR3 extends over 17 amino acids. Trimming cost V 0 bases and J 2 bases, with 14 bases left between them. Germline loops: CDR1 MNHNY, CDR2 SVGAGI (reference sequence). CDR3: CASSYSATTHTGNTIYF. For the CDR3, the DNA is TGTGCCAGCAGTTACTCCGCAACCACACATACTGGAAACACCATATATTTT.

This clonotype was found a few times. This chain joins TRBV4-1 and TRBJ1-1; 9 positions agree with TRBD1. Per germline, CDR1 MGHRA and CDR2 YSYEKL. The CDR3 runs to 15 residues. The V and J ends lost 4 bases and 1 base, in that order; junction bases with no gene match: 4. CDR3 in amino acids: CASSPGTGQNTEAFF. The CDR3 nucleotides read TGCGCCAGCAGCCCCGGGACAGGGCAGAACACTGAAGCTTTCTTT.

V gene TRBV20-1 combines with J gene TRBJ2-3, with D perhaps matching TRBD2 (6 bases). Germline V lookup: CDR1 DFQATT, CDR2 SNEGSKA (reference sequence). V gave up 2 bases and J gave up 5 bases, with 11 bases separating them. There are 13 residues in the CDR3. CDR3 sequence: CSARTGAGDTQYF. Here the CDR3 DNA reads TGCAGTGCTAGAACTGGAGCGGGAGATACGCAGTATTTT.

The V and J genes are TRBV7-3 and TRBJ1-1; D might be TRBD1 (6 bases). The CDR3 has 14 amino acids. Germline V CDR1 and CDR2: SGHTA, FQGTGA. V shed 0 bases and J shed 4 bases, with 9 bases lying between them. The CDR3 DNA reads TGTGCCAGCAGCTTAACGGGGGGGCCCACTGAAGCTTTCTTT. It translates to CASSLTGGPTEAFF.

CDR3 residues: CASSQIVHRGTNTGELFF. In nucleotides, the CDR3 is TGTGCCAGCAGCCAAATCGTTCACAGGGGTACGAACACCGGGGAGCTGTTTTTT. The rearrangement uses TRBV4-2 and TRBJ2-2; 7 bases align to TRBD1. Losses at the gene ends were 2 bases for V and 0 bases for J; bases not matched to a gene: 9. CDR1 is LGHNA and CDR2 is YNFKEQ in the germline V gene. CDR3 length equals 18 residues.

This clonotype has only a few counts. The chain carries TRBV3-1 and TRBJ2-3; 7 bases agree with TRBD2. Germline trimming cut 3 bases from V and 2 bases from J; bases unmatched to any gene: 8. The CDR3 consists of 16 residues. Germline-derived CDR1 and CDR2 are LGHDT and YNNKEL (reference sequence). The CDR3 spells CASSHPARGSTDTQYF. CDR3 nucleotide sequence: TGTGCCAGCAGCCATCCAGCGCGGGGGTCCACAGATACGCAGTATTTT.

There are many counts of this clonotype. The CDR3 is CASSTGTGAYEQYF. The CDR3 DNA follows: TGCGCCAGCAGCACCGGGACAGGGGCCTACGAGCAGTACTTC. J is TRBJ2-7 and V is TRBV5-1, with 10 nucleotides matching TRBD1. CDR3 size: 14 residues. Germline CDR1 reads SGHRS; CDR2 reads YFSETQ. Trimming took 4 bases from V and 2 from J; bases not matched to a gene: 3.

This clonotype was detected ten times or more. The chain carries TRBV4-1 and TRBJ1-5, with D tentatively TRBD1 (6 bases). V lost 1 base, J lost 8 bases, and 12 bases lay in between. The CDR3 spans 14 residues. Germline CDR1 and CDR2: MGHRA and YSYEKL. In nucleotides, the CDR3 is TGCGCCAGCAGCCAAGTTGGAGAGGGGGAGCCCCAGCATTTT. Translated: CASSQVGEGEPQHF.

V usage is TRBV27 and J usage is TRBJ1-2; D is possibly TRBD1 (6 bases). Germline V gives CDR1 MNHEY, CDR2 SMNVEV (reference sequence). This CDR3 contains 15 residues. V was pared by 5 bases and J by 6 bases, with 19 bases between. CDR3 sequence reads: CASSVGGTAGDGYTF. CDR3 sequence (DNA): TGTGCCAGCAGTGTAGGGGGAACGGCAGGCGATGGCTACACCTTC.

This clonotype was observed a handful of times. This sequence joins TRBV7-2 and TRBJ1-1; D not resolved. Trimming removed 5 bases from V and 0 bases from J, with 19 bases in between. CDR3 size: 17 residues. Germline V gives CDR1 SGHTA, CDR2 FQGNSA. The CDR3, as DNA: TGTGCCAGCAGCGCTTCTGGCCGCTATTCTATGAACACTGAAGCTTTCTTT. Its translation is CASSASGRYSMNTEAFF. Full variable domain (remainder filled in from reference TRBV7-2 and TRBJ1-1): GAGVSQSPSNKVTEKGKDVELRCDPISGHTALYWYRQSLGQGLEFLIYFQGNSAPDKSGLPSDRFSAERTGGSVSTLTIQRTQQEDSAVYLCASSASGRYSMNTEAFFGQGTRLTVV.

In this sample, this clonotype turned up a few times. The CDR3 protein is CASSTSGGAVDTQYF. The CDR3 region has the DNA TGTGCCAGCAGTACTAGCGGGGGGGCCGTAGATACGCAGTATTTT. V usage is TRBV6-5 and J usage is TRBJ2-3; 13 bases are a match to TRBD2. The CDR3 runs 15 residues. Per the germline V gene, CDR1 is MNHEY and CDR2 is SVGAGI. Trimming took 5 bases from V and 5 from J; bases not matched to a gene: 4.

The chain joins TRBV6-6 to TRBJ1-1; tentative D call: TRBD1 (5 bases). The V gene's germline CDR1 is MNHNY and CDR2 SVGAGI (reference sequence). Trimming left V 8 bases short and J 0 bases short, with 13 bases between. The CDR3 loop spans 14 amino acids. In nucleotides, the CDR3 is TGTGCCAGCTTTTGGGGGGGGATGAACACTGAAGCTTTCTTT. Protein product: CASFWGGMNTEAFF.

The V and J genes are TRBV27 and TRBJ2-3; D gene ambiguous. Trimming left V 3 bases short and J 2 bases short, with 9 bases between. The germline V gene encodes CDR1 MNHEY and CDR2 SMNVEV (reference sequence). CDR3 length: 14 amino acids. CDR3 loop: CASSLVAATDTQYF. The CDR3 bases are TGTGCCAGCAGTTTGGTGGCAGCCACAGATACGCAGTATTTT.

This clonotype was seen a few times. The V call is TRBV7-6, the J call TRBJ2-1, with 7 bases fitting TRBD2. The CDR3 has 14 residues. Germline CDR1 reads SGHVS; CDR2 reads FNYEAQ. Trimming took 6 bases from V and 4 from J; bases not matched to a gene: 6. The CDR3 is CASRWRGSYNEQFF. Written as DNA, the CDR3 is TGTGCCAGCAGATGGCGGGGGAGTTACAATGAGCAGTTCTTC.

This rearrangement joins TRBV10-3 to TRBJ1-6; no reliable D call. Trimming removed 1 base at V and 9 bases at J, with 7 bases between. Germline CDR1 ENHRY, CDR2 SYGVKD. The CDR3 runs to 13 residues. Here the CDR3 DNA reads TGTGCCATCAGTGAGTTGCGGGGTTCACCCCTCCACTTT. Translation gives CAISELRGSPLHF.

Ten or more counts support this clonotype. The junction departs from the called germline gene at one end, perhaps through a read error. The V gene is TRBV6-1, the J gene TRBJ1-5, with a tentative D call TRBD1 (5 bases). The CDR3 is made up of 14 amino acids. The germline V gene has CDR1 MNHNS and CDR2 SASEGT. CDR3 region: CASREGASNQPQHF. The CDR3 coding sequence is TGTGCCAGCAGGGAAGGGGCTAGCAATCAGCCCCAGCATTTT.

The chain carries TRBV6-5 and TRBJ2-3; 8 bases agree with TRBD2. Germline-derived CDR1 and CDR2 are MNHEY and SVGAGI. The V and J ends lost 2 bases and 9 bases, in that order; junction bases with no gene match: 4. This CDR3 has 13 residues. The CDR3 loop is CASSYRGGDTQYF. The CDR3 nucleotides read TGTGCCAGCAGTTACCGGGGGGGGGACACGCAGTATTTT.

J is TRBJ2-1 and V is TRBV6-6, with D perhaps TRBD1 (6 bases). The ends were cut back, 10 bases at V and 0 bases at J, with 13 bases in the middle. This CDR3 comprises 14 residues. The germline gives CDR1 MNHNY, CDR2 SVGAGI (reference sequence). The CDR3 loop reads CATIPDSSYNEQFF. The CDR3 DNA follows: TGTGCCACCATCCCGGACAGCTCCTACAATGAGCAGTTCTTC.

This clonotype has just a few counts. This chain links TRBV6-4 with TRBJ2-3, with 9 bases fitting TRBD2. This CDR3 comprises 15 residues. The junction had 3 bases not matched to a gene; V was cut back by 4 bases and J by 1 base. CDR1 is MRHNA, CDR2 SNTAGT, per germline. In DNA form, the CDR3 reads TGTGCCAGCAGTGTCCAGCGGGGGGGCACAGATACGCAGTATTTT. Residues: CASSVQRGGTDTQYF.

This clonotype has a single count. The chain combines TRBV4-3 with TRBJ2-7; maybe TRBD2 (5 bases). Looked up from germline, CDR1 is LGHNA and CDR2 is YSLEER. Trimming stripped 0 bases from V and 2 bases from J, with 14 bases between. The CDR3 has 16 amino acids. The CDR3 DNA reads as TGCGCCAGCAGCCAAGAGGCGGGCGGGTTCGCCTACGAGCAGTACTTC. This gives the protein CASSQEAGGFAYEQYF.

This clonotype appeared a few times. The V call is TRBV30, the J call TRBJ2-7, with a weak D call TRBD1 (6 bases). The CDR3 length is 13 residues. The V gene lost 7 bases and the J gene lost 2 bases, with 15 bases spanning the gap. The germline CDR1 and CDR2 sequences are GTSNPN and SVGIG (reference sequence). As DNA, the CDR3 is TGTGCCTTACATCAGGGGTTAGCCTACGAGCAGTACTTC. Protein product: CALHQGLAYEQYF.

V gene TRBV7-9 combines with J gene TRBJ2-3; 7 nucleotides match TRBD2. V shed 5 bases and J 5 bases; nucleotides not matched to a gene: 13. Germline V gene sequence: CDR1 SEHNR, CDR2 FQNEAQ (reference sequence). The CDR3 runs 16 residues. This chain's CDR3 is CASSVRSGDWVDTQYF. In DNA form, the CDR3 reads TGTGCCAGCAGCGTAAGGAGCGGGGATTGGGTAGATACGCAGTATTTT.